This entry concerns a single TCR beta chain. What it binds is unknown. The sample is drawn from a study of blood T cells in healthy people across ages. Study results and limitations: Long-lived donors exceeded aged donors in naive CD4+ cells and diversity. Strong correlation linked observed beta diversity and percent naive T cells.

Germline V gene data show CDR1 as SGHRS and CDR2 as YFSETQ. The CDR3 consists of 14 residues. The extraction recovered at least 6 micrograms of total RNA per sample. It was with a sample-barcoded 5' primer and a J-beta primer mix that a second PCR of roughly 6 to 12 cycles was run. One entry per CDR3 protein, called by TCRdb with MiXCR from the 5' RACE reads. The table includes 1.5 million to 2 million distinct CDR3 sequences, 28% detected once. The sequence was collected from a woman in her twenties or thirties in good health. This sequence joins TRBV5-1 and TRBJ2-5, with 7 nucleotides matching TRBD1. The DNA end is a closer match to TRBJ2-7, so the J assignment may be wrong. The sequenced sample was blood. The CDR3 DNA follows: TGCGCCAGCAGCCCCGGACAGGCCGAATGCGAGCAGTACTTC. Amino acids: CASSPGQAECEQYF.